The 25 T cell receptor beta chains given below trace back to one sample, sequenced in a study of Graves' ophthalmopathy and Graves' hyperthyroidism. The authors amplified TCR beta CDR3 regions, and they did so from RNA transcripts for repertoire sequencing. Scientists carried out first-round RT-PCR using HTBI primers and then a second-round multiplex PCR. TCRdb reanalysed the multiplex PCR reads using MiXCR and keeps one entry per CDR3 protein. This sample has 360,000 or so distinct CDR3 sequences, with approximately 16% found just once. The sequencing input was peripheral blood. Source of these receptors: a woman under 30 with Graves' ophthalmopathy.

This CDR3 reads CASSPGTGWNQPQHF. In nucleotides, the CDR3 is TGTGCCAGCAGTCCCGGGACAGGGTGGAATCAGCCCCAGCATTTT. The chain uses TRBV6-1 and TRBJ1-5; 9 nucleotides align to TRBD1. Germline V gene sequence: CDR1 MNHNS, CDR2 SASEGT. The ends lost 5 bases at V and 4 bases at J; junction bases unmatched: 6. The CDR3 totals 15 residues.

This clonotype was counted ten times or more. The chain uses TRBV19 and TRBJ1-1, with a possible D match to TRBD1 (5 bases). V shed 3 bases and J shed 1 base, with 9 bases lying between them. The CDR3 spans 14 residues. CDR1 is LNHDA and CDR2 is SQIVND in the germline V gene (reference sequence). The CDR3 region is CASSMTETNTEAFF. CDR3 coding DNA: TGTGCCAGTAGTATGACAGAGACGAACACTGAAGCTTTCTTT.

This clonotype was counted at least ten times. The rearrangement uses TRBV10-3 and TRBJ1-5; 7 positions agree with TRBD1. The CDR3 has 14 residues. J was trimmed by 6 bases and V by 6 bases; bases with no gene match: 8. From germline, CDR1 is ENHRY and CDR2 SYGVKD. The CDR3 nucleotides are TGTGCCATCAGCGACAGCCGGGACAGTCAGCCCCAGCATTTT. It yields the protein CAISDSRDSQPQHF.

This clonotype occurred many times. The V call is TRBV20-1, the J call TRBJ2-3; D possibly corresponds to TRBD2 (6 bases). V gave up 0 bases and J gave up 2 bases, with 24 bases separating them. Germline-derived CDR1 and CDR2 are DFQATT and SNEGSKA (reference sequence). The CDR3 has 19 amino acids. CDR3 in amino acids: CSARDLGEYGRGYTDTQYF. In DNA form, the CDR3 reads TGCAGTGCTAGAGATCTGGGGGAATATGGGCGGGGTTACACAGATACGCAGTATTTT.

This rearrangement joins TRBV6-2 or TRBV6-3 to TRBJ2-6; 7 nucleotides agree with TRBD1. CDR1 and CDR2 from the germline V gene are MNHEY and SVGEGT. The CDR3 is 16 amino acids. Trimming cost V 6 bases and J 2 bases; bases outside gene matches: 7. CDR3 sequence (DNA): TGTGCCAGCAGCCGACAGGGTTCTACTGGGGCCAACGTCCTGACTTTC. This translates into CASSRQGSTGANVLTF.

This chain connects TRBV11-2 to TRBJ1-2; D not certain. Germline lookup yields CDR1 SGHAT and CDR2 FQNNGV. V lost 2 bases and J 4 bases, leaving 11 bases between the germline ends. The CDR3 length is 14 residues. The CDR3 nucleotides read TGTGCCAGCAGCTTACCAGGCGCCTTCTATGGCTACACCTTC. It specifies CASSLPGAFYGYTF. The full variable domain, in which reference TRBV11-2 and TRBJ1-2 provide the parts outside the CDR3, is EAGVAQSPRYKIIEKRQSVAFWCNPISGHATLYWYQQILGQGPKLLIQFQNNGVVDDSQLPKDRFSAERLKGVDSTLKIQPAKLEDSAVYLCASSLPGAFYGYTFGSGTRLTVV.

CDR3 nucleotides: TGTGCCAGCAGCTTAGGTCACACTCAAGAGACCCAGTACTTC. It specifies CASSLGHTQETQYF. The J gene is TRBJ2-5, the V gene TRBV7-2, with D uncertain. V was shortened by 1 base and J by 2 bases, with 8 bases between the two germline ends. Germline V CDR1 and CDR2: SGHTA, FQGNSA. This CDR3 comprises 14 residues.

This clonotype was seen repeatedly, ten times or more. This sequence joins TRBV12-3 or TRBV12-4 and TRBJ1-6; D is uncertain. The CDR3 sequence is 14 residues long. Trimming shortened V by 5 bases and J by 10 bases, and 15 bases separated the two germline ends. The CDR3 region is CASSEGAQGSPLHF. The CDR3 coding sequence is TGTGCCAGCAGTGAGGGTGCCCAAGGGTCACCCCTCCACTTT.

In this sample, this clonotype turned up many times. CDR3 bases: TGTGCCTGGAGTAAGGTAGAGACCCAGTACTTC. It specifies CAWSKVETQYF. J is TRBJ2-5 and V is TRBV30; D gene uncertain. V was clipped by 2 bases and J by 4 bases, with 5 bases between them. CDR1 is GTSNPN, CDR2 SVGIG, per germline (reference sequence). The CDR3 sequence is 11 residues long.

The table lists this clonotype with many counts. This chain joins TRBV10-3 and TRBJ1-2; D remains ambiguous. V lost 4 bases, J lost 7 bases, and 10 bases lay in between. Germline V gives CDR1 ENHRY, CDR2 SYGVKD. The CDR3 runs to 12 residues. The CDR3 protein is CAISGLSGGYTF. CDR3 coding DNA: TGTGCCATCAGTGGCCTCTCGGGTGGCTACACCTTC.

This clonotype came up many times. The J gene is TRBJ1-5, the V gene TRBV28; D perhaps matches TRBD1 (5 bases). The CDR3 is 12 amino acids. In germline, CDR1 is MDHEN, CDR2 SYDVKM. Between the trimmed V and J ends, which lost 7 bases and 7 bases, there was a span of 11 bases. DNA of the CDR3: TGTGCCAGCACTCAGGGTCGGCAGCCCCAGCATTTT. This codes for CASTQGRQPQHF.

This clonotype was seen repeatedly, ten times or more. The V call is TRBV6-1, the J call TRBJ1-1; D might be TRBD1 (5 bases). CDR1 and CDR2 (germline): MNHNS, SASEGT. The CDR3 totals 14 residues. V dropped 6 bases and J dropped 3 bases, with 14 bases sitting between them. The CDR3 region is CASRGLGVDTEAFF. The DNA of the CDR3 is TGTGCCAGCAGGGGATTGGGGGTGGACACTGAAGCTTTCTTT.

CDR3 bases: TGTGCCAGCAGTTCCGGACTAGCGGGCCGTCGCGAGCAGTACTTC. This gives the protein CASSSGLAGRREQYF. The rearrangement links TRBV12-3 or TRBV12-4 to TRBJ2-7; 11 nucleotides line up with TRBD2. V lost 4 bases, J lost 6 bases, and 8 bases stayed unmatched. The CDR3 length is 15 residues.

This clonotype appeared a few times. The chain links TRBV7-2 to TRBJ1-1; D call uncertain. This CDR3 has 12 residues. Per germline, CDR1 SGHTA and CDR2 FQGNSA. Between the trimmed V and J ends, which lost 6 bases and 11 bases, there was a span of 16 bases. CDR3 nucleotides: TGTGCCAGCAGTTCATACGGGATCAGGGCTTTCTTT. Its translation is CASSSYGIRAFF.

This chain joins TRBV4-1 and TRBJ1-5, with D tentatively TRBD1 (5 bases). This CDR3 has 15 amino acids. CDR1 and CDR2 from the germline V gene are MGHRA and YSYEKL. The V gene lost 0 bases and the J gene lost 4 bases, with 10 bases spanning the gap. DNA of the CDR3: TGCGCCAGCAGCCAAGAAGGCAGGGTAAATCAGCCCCAGCATTTT. It codes for CASSQEGRVNQPQHF.

This clonotype was counted many times. The V call is TRBV24-1, the J call TRBJ2-5; maybe TRBD1 (6 bases). The V gene's germline CDR1 is KGHDR and CDR2 SFDVKD. V lost 5 bases to trimming and J lost 1 base, with 16 bases between them. The CDR3 length is 16 residues. The DNA of the CDR3 is TGTGCCACCAGTGCCCCGGATCGAGGGGGCCAAGAGACCCAGTACTTC. Amino acid sequence: CATSAPDRGGQETQYF.

This clonotype is classed as medium-sized (0.01 to 0.1%). The chain is built from TRBV6-2 or TRBV6-3 and TRBJ1-1; D call uncertain. The CDR3 is 15 residues long. V was cut by 6 bases and J by 0 bases, with 14 bases left in between. Germline CDR1 reads MNHEY; CDR2 reads SVGEGT. The CDR3 nucleotides are TGTGCCAGCAGCCAGATCAGAGTAATGAACACTGAAGCTTTCTTT. The encoded protein is CASSQIRVMNTEAFF.

This clonotype was detected many times. V is TRBV24-1 and J is TRBJ2-2; D may correspond to TRBD1 or TRBD2 (5 bases each). This CDR3 is 15 amino acids long. V was shortened by 5 bases and J by 8 bases, with 17 bases between the two germline ends. Germline CDR1 reads KGHDR; CDR2 reads SFDVKD. DNA for the CDR3: TGTGCCACCAGTGCCCTCGGTGGGGGTTTGGGGGAGCTGTTTTTT. It codes for CATSALGGGLGELFF.

This clonotype appeared once. This chain connects TRBV6-1 to TRBJ2-7, with a possible D match to TRBD1 (6 bases). The CDR3 sequence is 14 residues long. Looked up from germline, CDR1 is MNHNS and CDR2 is SASEGT. Trimming left V 9 bases short and J 5 bases short, with 20 bases between. Here the CDR3 DNA reads TGTGCCAGTAATCGGGACAAGGGGAACCACGAGCAGTACTTC. It translates to CASNRDKGNHEQYF.

This clonotype was seen many times. This chain links TRBV12-3 or TRBV12-4 with TRBJ2-2; TRBD1 might be the D (5 bases). The germline V and J ends were trimmed by 8 bases and 4 bases, with 14 bases remaining between them. CDR3 length equals 14 residues. The CDR3 region has the DNA TGTGCCAGCTGGAAAGGGGAAAGCACCGGGGAGCTGTTTTTT. This codes for CASWKGESTGELFF.

This clonotype was observed many times. The V and J genes are TRBV7-2 and TRBJ1-3; D not certain. Germline values: CDR1 SGHTA, CDR2 FQGNSA. CDR3 length equals 15 residues. With 5 bases removed from V and 2 bases from J, the gap between germline ends came to 13 bases. The CDR3 DNA reads as TGTGCCAGCAGCCCCGTCCCTGGGGCTGGAAACACCATATATTTT. It specifies CASSPVPGAGNTIYF.

This clonotype has a count of ten or more. The gene calls are TRBV6-5 and TRBJ1-1; D call uncertain. CDR3 length: 13 residues. V lost 6 bases and J lost 0, with 8 bases in between. The germline CDR1 and CDR2 sequences are MNHEY and SVGAGI. The CDR3 coding sequence is TGTGCCAGCAGGGCAGAGTTGAACACTGAAGCTTTCTTT. Its protein is CASRAELNTEAFF.

This clonotype occurred many times. This chain connects TRBV6-2 or TRBV6-3 to TRBJ1-5; D might be TRBD1 (5 bases). Trimming took off 5 bases at V and 0 bases at J, with 11 bases between the two ends. This CDR3 spans 15 amino acids. Looked up from germline, CDR1 is MNHEY and CDR2 is SVGEGT. The CDR3 sequence: CASSRDGNSNQPQHF. CDR3 coding DNA: TGTGCCAGCAGTCGGGACGGTAATAGCAATCAGCCCCAGCATTTT.

CDR3: CAWSETGTGGAFNIQYF. CDR3 nucleotides: TGTGCCTGGTCAGAAACCGGGACAGGGGGCGCTTTCAACATTCAGTACTTC. The chain employs TRBV30 and TRBJ2-4; TRBD1 agrees at 12 bases. Germline assignment: CDR1 GTSNPN and CDR2 SVGIG (reference sequence). V dropped 5 bases and J dropped 7; count of bases not matched to a gene: 15. The length of the CDR3 is 17 residues.

The V call is TRBV6-1, the J call TRBJ2-2; 9 bases line up with TRBD2. The CDR3 has 15 residues. Trimming at V came to 6 bases and at J to 5 bases, leaving 7 bases not matched to a gene. Germline CDR1 and CDR2: MNHNS and SASEGT. CDR3 in amino acids: CASRMGTSWTGELFF. The CDR3 DNA follows: TGTGCCAGCAGGATGGGGACTAGCTGGACCGGGGAGCTGTTTTTT.